The 5 T cell receptor beta chains below come from one sample, sequenced in a study of T cell responses to AZD1222 COVID-19 vaccine (dated by TCRdb to the early 2020s). Per the publication, the time point label means: baseline before first vaccination. Receptor amplification or capture employed the immunoSEQ multiplex PCR assay. What TCRdb holds here is the immuneACCESS table cut down to in-frame rearrangements. Part of the clones is not present; checked against another copy, under half of the missing clones reflect an unresolved V gene, and the others are unexplained. Here the sample has 100,000 to 120,000 clones; approximately 90% occur a single time. The biggest ten clones account for around 1.5% of the sample. Material: peripheral blood, obtained on day 0 of AZD1222 vaccination. These TCRs come from an adult in good health.

The chain uses TRBV5-6 and TRBJ1-5; possibly TRBD1 for D (5 bases). The CDR3 runs 15 residues. The V and J ends lost 5 bases and 0 bases respectively, with 12 bases between them. Germline V gene lookup returns CDR1 SGHDT and CDR2 YYEEEE. The CDR3: CASSRGDLSNQPQHF. The CDR3, as DNA: TGTGCCAGCAGTCGGGGCGACCTTAGCAATCAGCCCCAGCATTTT. The complete variable domain, with remaining parts taken from reference TRBV5-6 and TRBJ1-5, reads DAGVTQSPTHLIKTRGQQVTLRCSPKSGHDTVSWYQQALGQGPQFIFQYYEEEERQRGNFPDRFSGHQFPNYSSELNVNALLLGDSALYLCASSRGDLSNQPQHFGDGTRLSIL.

The CDR3 reads CASSMRGARENIQYF. In DNA, the CDR3 is TGTGCCAGTAGTATGAGGGGGGCGCGTGAAAACATTCAGTACTTC. The chain carries TRBV19 and TRBJ2-4; D tentatively fits TRBD1 or TRBD2 (6 bases each). CDR1 is LNHDA and CDR2 is SQIVND in the germline V gene (reference sequence). CDR3 size: 15 residues. The V end lost 3 bases, the J end lost 5 bases, and 14 bases lay between the germline ends.

The sample holds one count of this clone. The chain is built from TRBV27 and TRBJ1-1, with D maybe TRBD1 (5 bases). Trimming left V 0 bases short and J 7 bases short, with 12 bases between. Per the germline V gene, CDR1 is MNHEY and CDR2 is SMNVEV (reference sequence). The CDR3 is 14 residues long. CDR3 in amino acids: CASSLSSGGSEAFF. CDR3 nucleotides: TGTGCCAGCAGTTTATCGTCGGGGGGGAGTGAAGCTTTCTTT.

This rearrangement joins TRBV6-2 or TRBV6-3 to TRBJ1-2; 7 nucleotides match TRBD1. The CDR3 totals 13 residues. The germline CDR1 and CDR2 sequences are MNHEY and SVGEGT. V was clipped by 6 bases and J by 6 bases; unmatched bases: 7. For the CDR3, the DNA is TGTGCCAGCAGCCGAACTCAGGGGGATGGCTACACCTTC. This gives the protein CASSRTQGDGYTF.

This clone was found once. The V gene is TRBV9, the J gene TRBJ2-2; 7 positions agree with TRBD1. This CDR3 spans 16 amino acids. The junction had 6 bases not matched to a gene; V was cut back by 0 bases and J by 4 bases. Per germline, CDR1 SGDLS and CDR2 YYNGEE. DNA of the CDR3: TGTGCCAGCAGCGTAGAGGGCACAGGGGTCACCGGGGAGCTGTTTTTT. Translation: CASSVEGTGVTGELFF.